The clone carrying this T cell receptor beta chain was seen a single time. The data were taken from a study of blood T cell repertoires in COVID-19. Background on the study: T cells, B-cell-depleted T cells, or PBMCs provided the cDNA or gDNA that served as material.

In the study's own analysis: Nucleated cell number was recorded as an estimate derived from reference gene primer amplification. The table came from immunoSEQ multiplex PCR; TCRdb's copy has only in-frame clones and leaves some out. V and J calls and clone size are copied from that table; D and trimming were computed from the DNA. Of over 55,000 clones in the sample, about nine tenths were seen once. In germline, CDR1 is MDHEN, CDR2 SYDVKM. The CDR3 sequence is 16 residues long. Trimming stripped 7 bases from V and 0 bases from J, with 16 bases between. Sequenced sample: peripheral blood. This chain uses TRBV28 with TRBJ2-4, with a weak D call TRBD2 (5 bases). The TCR was taken from a man aged 45-60 years with active COVID-19. The chain's CDR3 is CASNQFRTLAKNIQYF. In DNA form, the CDR3 reads TGTGCCAGCAACCAATTTCGGACTCTAGCCAAAAACATTCAGTACTTC.